Sequencing of this TCR beta chain was carried out in a study of identical twins. Study-wide results and limits: Among out-of-frame alpha sequences shared by twins, low generation probability occurred in excess.

Trimming took 6 bases from V and 0 from J; bases not matched to a gene: 5. Germline V gives CDR1 MNHEY, CDR2 SMNVEV (reference sequence). CDR3 length: 15 residues. About this clonotype: Its antigen is unknown.

TCRdb independently ran MiXCR on the 5' RACE reads; one entry per CDR3 protein. Counted here are 690,000 or so distinct CDR3 sequences, around 6% occurring once; the ten biggest clones make up around 2%. The TCR sequence derives from a man younger than 30 in good health. The chain carries TRBV27 and TRBJ1-5; 7 bases line up with TRBD1. The sample was naive T cells sorted from blood. The CDR3 coding sequence is TGTGCCAGCAGCCGGGACAGAACTAGCAATCAGCCCCAGCATTTT. Amino acid sequence: CASSRDRTSNQPQHF.